Presented here are 2 T cell receptor beta chains from one specimen sequenced in a study of CD8 T cells in Susac syndrome. A quantity of about 0.5 to 1 ug RNA underwent reverse transcription using random hexamers. MiXCR was run by TCRdb on the immunoSEQ multiplex PCR reads, yielding one entry per CDR3 protein. This sample has 110,000 or so distinct CDR3 sequences; roughly 94% occur once, and the top ten carry just over 0.095%. The sequencing sample was made of CD4+ T cells from PBMCs. These receptors were taken from a human donor in good health.

The chain combines TRBV7-9 with TRBJ1-2; D might be TRBD1 (6 bases). Germline-derived CDR1 and CDR2 are SEHNR and FQNEAQ (reference sequence). V was clipped by 3 bases and J by 4 bases, with 9 bases between them. The CDR3 runs to 13 residues. CDR3 region: CASSFQTGYGYTF. As DNA, the CDR3 is TGTGCCAGCAGCTTCCAGACAGGCTATGGCTACACCTTC. The complete variable domain, with remaining parts taken from reference TRBV7-9 and TRBJ1-2, reads DTGVSQNPRHKITKRGQNVTFRCDPISEHNRLYWYRQTLGQGPEFLTYFQNEAQLEKSRLLSDRFSAERPKGSFSTLEIQRTEQGDSAMYLCASSFQTGYGYTFGSGTRLTVV.

This chain joins TRBV6-5 and TRBJ1-1, with D perhaps matching TRBD1 (5 bases). Trimming left V 6 bases short and J 1 base short, with 9 bases between. From germline, CDR1 is MNHEY and CDR2 SVGAGI. The CDR3 runs 13 residues. This chain's CDR3 is CASSWTSNTEAFF. The CDR3 nucleotides are TGTGCCAGCAGCTGGACATCGAACACTGAAGCTTTCTTT.